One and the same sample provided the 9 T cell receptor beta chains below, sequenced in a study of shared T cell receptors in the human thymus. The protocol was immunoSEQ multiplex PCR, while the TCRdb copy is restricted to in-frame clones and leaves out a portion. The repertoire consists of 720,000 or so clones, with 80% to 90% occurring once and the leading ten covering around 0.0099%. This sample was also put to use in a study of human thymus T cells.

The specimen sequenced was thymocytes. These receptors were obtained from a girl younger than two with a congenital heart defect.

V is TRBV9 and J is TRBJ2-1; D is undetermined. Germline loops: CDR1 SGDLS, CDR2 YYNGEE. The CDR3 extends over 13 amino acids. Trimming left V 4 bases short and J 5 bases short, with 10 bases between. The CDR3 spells CASSPDTNNEQFF. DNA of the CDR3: TGTGCCAGCAGCCCTGACACCAACAATGAGCAGTTCTTC.

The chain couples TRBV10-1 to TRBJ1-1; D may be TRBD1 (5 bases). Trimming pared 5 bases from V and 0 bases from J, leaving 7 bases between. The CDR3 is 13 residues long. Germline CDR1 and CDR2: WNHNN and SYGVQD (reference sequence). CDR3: CASSRGLNTEAFF. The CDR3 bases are TGCGCCAGCAGTCGGGGGTTGAACACTGAAGCTTTCTTT.

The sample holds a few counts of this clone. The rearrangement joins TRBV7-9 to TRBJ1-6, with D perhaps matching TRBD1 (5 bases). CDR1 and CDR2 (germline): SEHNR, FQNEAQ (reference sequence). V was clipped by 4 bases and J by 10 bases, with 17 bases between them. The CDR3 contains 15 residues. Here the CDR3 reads CASSSRRESGSPLHF. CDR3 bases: TGTGCCAGCAGCTCCCGCAGGGAATCCGGCTCACCCCTCCACTTT.

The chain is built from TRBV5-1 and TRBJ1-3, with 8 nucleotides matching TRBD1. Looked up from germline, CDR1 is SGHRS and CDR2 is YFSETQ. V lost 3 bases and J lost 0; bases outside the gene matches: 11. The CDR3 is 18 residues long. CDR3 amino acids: CASSSGQDKTSSGNTIYF. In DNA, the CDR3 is TGCGCCAGCAGCTCGGGACAGGATAAAACGAGCTCTGGAAACACCATATATTTT. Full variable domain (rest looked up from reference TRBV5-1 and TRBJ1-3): KAGVTQTPRYLIKTRGQQVTLSCSPISGHRSVSWYQQTPGQGLQFLFEYFSETQRNKGNFPGRFSGRQFSNSRSEMNVSTLELGDSALYLCASSSGQDKTSSGNTIYFGEGSWLTVV.

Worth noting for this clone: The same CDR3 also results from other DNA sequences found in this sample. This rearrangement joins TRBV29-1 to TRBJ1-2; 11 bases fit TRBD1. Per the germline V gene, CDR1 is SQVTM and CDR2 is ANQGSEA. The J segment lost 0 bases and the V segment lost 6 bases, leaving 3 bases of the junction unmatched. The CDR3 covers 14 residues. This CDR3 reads CSVAGQGANYGYTF. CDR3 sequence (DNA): TGCAGCGTAGCGGGACAGGGGGCTAACTATGGCTACACCTTC.

The CDR3 DNA follows: TGTGCCAGCAGGGGGCACAATCAGCCCCAGCATTTT. Translating gives CASRGHNQPQHF. The chain uses TRBV27 and TRBJ1-5, with D possibly matching TRBD1 (5 bases). The germline V gene encodes CDR1 MNHEY and CDR2 SMNVEV (reference sequence). The V gene lost 6 bases and the J gene lost 3 bases, with 6 bases spanning the gap. CDR3 length equals 12 residues.

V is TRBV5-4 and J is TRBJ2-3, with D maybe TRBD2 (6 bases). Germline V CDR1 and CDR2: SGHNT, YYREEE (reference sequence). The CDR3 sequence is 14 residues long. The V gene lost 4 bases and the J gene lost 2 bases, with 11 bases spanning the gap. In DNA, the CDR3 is TGTGCCAGCAGCCCGACTAGGAACACAGATACGCAGTATTTT. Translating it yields CASSPTRNTDTQYF.

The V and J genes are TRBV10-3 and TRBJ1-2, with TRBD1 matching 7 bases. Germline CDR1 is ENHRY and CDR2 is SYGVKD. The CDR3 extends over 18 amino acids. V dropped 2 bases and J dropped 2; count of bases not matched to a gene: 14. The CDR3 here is CAISEEDRNSTPNYGYTF. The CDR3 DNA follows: TGTGCCATCAGTGAGGAGGACAGGAACTCCACCCCCAACTATGGCTACACCTTC.

CDR3 residues: CASSQVLVRADQETQYF. The CDR3 bases are TGCGCCAGCAGCCAAGTCTTAGTGAGGGCGGATCAAGAGACCCAGTACTTC. V and J are TRBV4-3 and TRBJ2-5; weak D call: TRBD2 (5 bases). Per the germline V gene, CDR1 is LGHNA and CDR2 is YSLEER. The V gene lost 1 base and the J gene lost 2 bases, with 17 bases spanning the gap. CDR3 length: 17 amino acids.